The 12 T cell receptor beta chains in this list originate from one sample, sequenced in a study of T cells in Graves' hyperthyroidism and ophthalmopathy. TCR beta CDR3 regions were amplified from RNA transcripts. HTBI primers were used for first-round RT-PCR of the TCR CDR3. One entry per CDR3 protein results from TCRdb running MiXCR on the multiplex PCR reads. The table lists 650,000 to 700,000 distinct CDR3 sequences, 15% to 20% of them singletons. Sequencing was done on a sample of blood. These receptors all come from a man aged 45-60 years with Graves' hyperthyroidism.

This clonotype was picked up a small number of times. The chain carries TRBV4-1 and TRBJ2-7; tentatively, D is TRBD1 or TRBD2 (7 bases each). The length of the CDR3 is 15 residues. Germline CDR1 is MGHRA and CDR2 is YSYEKL. V lost 3 bases to trimming and J lost 8 bases, with 20 bases between them. CDR3 sequence reads: CASSQGGTAYVKQYF. The CDR3 nucleotides are TGCGCCAGCAGCCAGGGAGGGACAGCGTATGTCAAGCAGTACTTC.

The V gene is TRBV11-2, the J gene TRBJ2-3; 15 bases are shared with TRBD2. CDR1 SGHAT and CDR2 FQNNGV come from the germline V gene. The ends lost 2 bases at V and 6 bases at J; junction bases unmatched: 3. CDR3 length: 16 amino acids. The CDR3 coding sequence is TGTGCCAGCAGCTTACATGGGACTAGCGGGAGGGATACGCAGTATTTT. Its translation is CASSLHGTSGRDTQYF.

This clonotype appeared once. This may arise from a read error, as a much more abundant clone is one base away. The V gene is TRBV27, the J gene TRBJ2-7; the D gene is possibly TRBD1 (6 bases). Germline CDR1 and CDR2: MNHEY and SMNVEV (reference sequence). The CDR3 runs 15 residues. V dropped 3 bases and J dropped 0 bases, with 12 bases sitting between them. The chain's CDR3 is CASSFSRDISYEQYF. The DNA of the CDR3 is TGTGCCAGCAGTTTTTCCCGGGACATCTCCTACGAGCAGTACTTC.

Regarding this clonotype: This could be a read error, since a much larger clone is one nucleotide away. The chain is built from TRBV6-5 and TRBJ1-4; no clear D. This CDR3 comprises 14 residues. V dropped 0 bases and J dropped 7 bases, with 9 bases sitting between them. Germline V gene lookup returns CDR1 MNHEY and CDR2 SVGAGI. The chain's CDR3 is CASSYSDGSEKLFF. The CDR3 region has the DNA TGTGCCAGCAGTTACTCGGACGGGAGTGAAAAACTGTTTTTT.

This clonotype showed up many times. This rearrangement joins TRBV28 to TRBJ2-5, with a weak D call TRBD1 (6 bases). V was trimmed by 6 bases and J by 7 bases, leaving 18 bases between them. The CDR3 contains 14 residues. Germline lookup yields CDR1 MDHEN and CDR2 SYDVKM. The CDR3 coding sequence is TGTGCCAGCAGCCCCACATGGACAGTCGGGACCCAGTACTTC. This codes for CASSPTWTVGTQYF.

This clonotype was seen a handful of times. The chain uses TRBV6-1 and TRBJ2-3, with unresolved D. CDR3 length: 15 amino acids. Germline CDR1 MNHNS, CDR2 SASEGT. V dropped 6 bases and J dropped 0 bases, with 13 bases sitting between them. CDR3 region: CASREDRQSTDTQYF. In DNA form, the CDR3 reads TGTGCCAGCAGAGAGGACCGCCAGAGCACAGATACGCAGTATTTT.

This clonotype was observed many times. This chain uses TRBV10-3 with TRBJ2-5, with 14 bases lining up with TRBD2. After removal of 3 bases from V and 9 bases from J, the junction contained 6 bases not matched to a gene. The CDR3 loop spans 15 amino acids. CDR1 and CDR2 (germline): ENHRY, SYGVKD. This chain's CDR3 is CAISDGTSGSGAQYF. As DNA, the CDR3 is TGTGCCATCAGTGACGGGACTAGCGGGAGCGGGGCCCAGTACTTC.

This clonotype was picked up many times. The chain has TRBV16 and TRBJ2-7, with D maybe TRBD1 (7 bases). The CDR3 length is 13 residues. The germline V gene encodes CDR1 KGHSY and CDR2 FQNENV. V gave up 5 bases and J gave up 6 bases, with 14 bases separating them. The CDR3 loop reads CASSLNQGGEQYF. The CDR3, as DNA: TGTGCCAGCAGCTTAAACCAGGGGGGCGAGCAGTACTTC.

This chain connects TRBV10-1 to TRBJ2-1; D gene uncertain. Trimming removed 3 bases at V and 9 bases at J, with 6 bases between. Looked up from germline, CDR1 is WNHNN and CDR2 is SYGVQD (reference sequence). The CDR3 length is 11 residues. The CDR3 DNA reads as TGCGCCAGCAGTGACGAGTTTGAGCAGTTCTTC. Translating gives CASSDEFEQFF.

J is TRBJ2-7 and V is TRBV28; TRBD1 aligns across 7 bases. V shed 4 bases and J 3 bases; nucleotides not matched to a gene: 9. Germline CDR1 reads MDHEN; CDR2 reads SYDVKM. The CDR3 has 15 amino acids. The CDR3 region is CASSSPGTVFYEQYF. Written as DNA, the CDR3 is TGTGCCAGCAGTTCCCCAGGGACAGTATTCTACGAGCAGTACTTC. Filled out from reference TRBV28 and TRBJ2-7, the complete variable domain reads DVKVTQSSRYLVKRTGEKVFLECVQDMDHENMFWYRQDPGLGLRLIYFSYDVKMKEKGDIPEGYSVSREKKERFSLILESASTNQTSMYLCASSSPGTVFYEQYFGPGTRLTVT.

Ten or more counts support this clonotype. J is TRBJ2-5 and V is TRBV28; possible D gene TRBD2, 5 bases. Germline V gene lookup returns CDR1 MDHEN and CDR2 SYDVKM. V lost 7 bases, J lost 5 bases, and 32 bases lay in between. This CDR3 is 19 amino acids long. The CDR3 DNA sequence: TGTGCCAGCATTCCCCGCACGATCCGGGGTCCGCCGGGGATGGAGACCCAGTACTTC. This gives the protein CASIPRTIRGPPGMETQYF.

There are many counts of this clonotype. This rearrangement joins TRBV19 to TRBJ1-1; 7 bases match TRBD1. The CDR3 runs 13 residues. The J segment lost 5 bases and the V segment lost 5 bases, leaving 5 bases of the junction unmatched. Germline V gene data show CDR1 as LNHDA and CDR2 as SQIVND (reference sequence). CDR3: CASSSGGRTEAFF. The CDR3 nucleotides read TGTGCCAGTAGTTCAGGGGGTAGAACTGAAGCTTTCTTT.